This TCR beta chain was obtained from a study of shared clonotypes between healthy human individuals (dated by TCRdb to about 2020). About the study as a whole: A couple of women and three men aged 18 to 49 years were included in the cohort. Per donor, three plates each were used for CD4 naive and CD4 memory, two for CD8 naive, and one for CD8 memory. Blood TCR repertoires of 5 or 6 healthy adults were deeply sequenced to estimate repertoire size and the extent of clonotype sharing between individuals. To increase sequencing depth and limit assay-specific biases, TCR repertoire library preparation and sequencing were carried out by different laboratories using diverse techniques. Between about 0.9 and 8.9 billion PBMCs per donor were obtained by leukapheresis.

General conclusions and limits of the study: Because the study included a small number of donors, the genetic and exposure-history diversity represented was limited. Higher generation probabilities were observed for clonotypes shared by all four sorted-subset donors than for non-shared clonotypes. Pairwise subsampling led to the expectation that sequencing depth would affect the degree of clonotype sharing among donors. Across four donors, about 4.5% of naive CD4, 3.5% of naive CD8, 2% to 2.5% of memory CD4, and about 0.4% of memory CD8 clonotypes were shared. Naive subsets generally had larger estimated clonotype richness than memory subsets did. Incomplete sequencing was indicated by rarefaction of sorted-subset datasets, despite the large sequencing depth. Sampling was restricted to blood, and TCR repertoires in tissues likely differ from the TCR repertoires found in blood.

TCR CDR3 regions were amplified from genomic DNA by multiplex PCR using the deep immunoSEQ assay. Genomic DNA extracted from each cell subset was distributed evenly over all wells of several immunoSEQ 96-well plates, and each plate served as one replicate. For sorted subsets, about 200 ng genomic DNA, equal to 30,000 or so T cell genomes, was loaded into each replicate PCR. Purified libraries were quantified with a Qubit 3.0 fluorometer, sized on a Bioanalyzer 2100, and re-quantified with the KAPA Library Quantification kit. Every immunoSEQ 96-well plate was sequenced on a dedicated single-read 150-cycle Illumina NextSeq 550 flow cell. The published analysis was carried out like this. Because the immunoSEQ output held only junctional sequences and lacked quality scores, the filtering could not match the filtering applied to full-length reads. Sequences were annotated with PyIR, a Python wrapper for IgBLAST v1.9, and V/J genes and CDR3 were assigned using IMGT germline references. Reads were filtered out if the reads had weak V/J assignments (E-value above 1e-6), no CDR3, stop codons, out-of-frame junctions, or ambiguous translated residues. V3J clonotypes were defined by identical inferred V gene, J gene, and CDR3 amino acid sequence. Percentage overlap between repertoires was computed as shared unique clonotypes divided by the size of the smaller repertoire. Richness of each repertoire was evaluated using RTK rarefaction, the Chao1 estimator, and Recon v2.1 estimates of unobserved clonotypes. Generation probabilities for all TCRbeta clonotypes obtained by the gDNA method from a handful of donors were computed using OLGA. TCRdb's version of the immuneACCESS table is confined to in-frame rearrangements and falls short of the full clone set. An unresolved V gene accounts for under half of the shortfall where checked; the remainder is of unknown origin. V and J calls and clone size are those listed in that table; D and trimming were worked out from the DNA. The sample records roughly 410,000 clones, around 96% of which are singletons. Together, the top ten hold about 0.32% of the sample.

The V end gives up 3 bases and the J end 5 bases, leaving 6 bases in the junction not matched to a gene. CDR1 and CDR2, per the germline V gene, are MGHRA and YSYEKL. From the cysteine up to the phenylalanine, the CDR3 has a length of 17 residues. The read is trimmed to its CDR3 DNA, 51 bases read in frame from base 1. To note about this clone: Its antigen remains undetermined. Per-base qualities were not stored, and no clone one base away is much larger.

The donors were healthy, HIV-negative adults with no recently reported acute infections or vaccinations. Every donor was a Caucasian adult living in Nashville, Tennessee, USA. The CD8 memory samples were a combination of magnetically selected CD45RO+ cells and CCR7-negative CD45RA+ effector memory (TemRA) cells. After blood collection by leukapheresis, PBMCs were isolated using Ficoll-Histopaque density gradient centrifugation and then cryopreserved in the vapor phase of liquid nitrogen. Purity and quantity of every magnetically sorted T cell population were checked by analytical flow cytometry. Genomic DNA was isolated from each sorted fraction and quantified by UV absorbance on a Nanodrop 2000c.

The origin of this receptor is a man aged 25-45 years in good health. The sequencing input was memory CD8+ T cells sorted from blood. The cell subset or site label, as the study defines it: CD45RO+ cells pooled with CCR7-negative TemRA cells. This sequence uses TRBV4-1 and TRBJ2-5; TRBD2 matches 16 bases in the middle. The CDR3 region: CASSHGTSGRAGETQYF. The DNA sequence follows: TGCGCCAGCAGCCACGGGACTAGCGGGAGGGCCGGGGAGACCCAGTACTTC.